The rows below give T cell receptor beta chains drawn from one sample of a study of radiation and T cells in renal cell carcinoma. Assay: immunoSEQ multiplex PCR; the TCRdb copy retains only in-frame clones and omits some. The data hold about 20,000 clones, with over 70% observed a single time. Here the sequenced sample was blood, taken from a patient whose treatment included radiotherapy and nephrectomy. These receptors came from a man between 60 and 70 years old with renal cell carcinoma. Each CDR3 is given with its conserved first and last residue. Each record gives: D gene, clone size, J gene, V gene, CDR3 DNA, CDR3 protein. A D gene is named only where the DNA matches it firmly. Some rows have no size entry. The others give once, few or many, or a class for an expanded clone.

D: NA; size: NA; J: TRBJ1-6; V: TRBV30; DNA: TGTGCCTGGAGTGTAGCCCAGAATTCACCCCTCCACTTT; CDR3: CAWSVAQNSPLHF
D: TRBD2; size: NA; J: TRBJ2-1; V: TRBV9; DNA: TGTGCCAGCAGCGTGGTGGGTCGGACTAGCGGGCCCAGCTCCTACAATGAGCAGTTCTTC; CDR3: CASSVVGRTSGPSSYNEQFF
D: NA; size: NA; J: TRBJ1-4; V: TRBV7-2; DNA: TGTGCCAGCAGCCCGGACCCCATGATGGGGGAAAAACTGTTTTTT; CDR3: CASSPDPMMGEKLFF
D: TRBD1; size: NA; J: TRBJ2-7; V: TRBV18; DNA: TGTGCCAGCTCACCCAACAGGGGGCTTTGGCACGAGCAGTACTTC; CDR3: CASSPNRGLWHEQYF
D: TRBD2; size: NA; J: TRBJ2-5; V: TRBV27; DNA: TGTGCCAGCAGTCTTGGACTAGCGGGAGGAGGGGAGACCCAGTACTTC; CDR3: CASSLGLAGGGETQYF
D: TRBD1; size: once; J: TRBJ2-5; V: TRBV7-6; DNA: TGTGCCAGCAGCTCCTGGACAGGGGGCGAAGAGACCCAGTACTTC; CDR3: CASSSWTGGEETQYF
D: NA; size: NA; J: TRBJ1-1; V: TRBV5-1; DNA: TGCGCCAGCAGCGTTATGGTGGGGGGCTTGGACACTGAAGCTTTCTTT; CDR3: CASSVMVGGLDTEAFF
D: NA; size: NA; J: TRBJ2-2; V: TRBV6-5; DNA: TGTGCCAGCAGTGAGACAGTGAACACCGGGGAGCTGTTTTTT; CDR3: CASSETVNTGELFF
D: NA; size: NA; J: TRBJ1-2; V: TRBV2; DNA: TGTGCCAGCAGGGACCCCGAGGACTATGGCTACACCTTC; CDR3: CASRDPEDYGYTF
D: NA; size: NA; J: TRBJ2-5; V: TRBV19; DNA: TGTGCCAGTAGGACCCAAGAGACCCAGTACTTC; CDR3: CASRTQETQYF
D: NA; size: few; J: TRBJ1-1; V: TRBV2; DNA: TGTGCCAGCAGTGAACGCCCGGACAGGAACACTGAAGCTTTCTTT; CDR3: CASSERPDRNTEAFF
D: NA; size: NA; J: TRBJ2-7; V: TRBV14; DNA: TGTGCCAGCAGCCAAGGCACCTACGAGCAGTACTTC; CDR3: CASSQGTYEQYF
D: NA; size: NA; J: TRBJ1-5; V: TRBV5-1; DNA: TGCGCCAGCAGCATGGGACCCAATCAGCCCCAGCATTTT; CDR3: CASSMGPNQPQHF
D: NA; size: NA; J: TRBJ2-2; V: TRBV19; DNA: TGTGCCACCTACGCTGGACAGAAACGGGGGCCCGGGGAGCTGTTTTTT; CDR3: CATYAGQKRGPGELFF
D: NA; size: NA; J: TRBJ1-1; V: TRBV10-3; DNA: TGTGCCATCAGTGCCCGGGGGGGCGAAGCTTTCTTT; CDR3: CAISARGGEAFF
D: TRBD1; size: NA; J: TRBJ1-6; V: TRBV6-5; DNA: TGTGCCAGCAGTAGAATTGGGACAGGGGTATCACCCCTCCACTTT; CDR3: CASSRIGTGVSPLHF
D: NA; size: few; J: TRBJ1-1; V: TRBV5-1; DNA: TGCGCCAGCAGCTTGGGGTCTAGGGGGAGGACTGAAGCTTTCTTT; CDR3: CASSLGSRGRTEAFF
D: TRBD1; size: NA; J: TRBJ1-4; V: TRBV5-6; DNA: TGTGCCAGCAGCTTGATGGGGGGACAGATCGCGTTTTTT; CDR3: CASSLMGGQIAFF
D: NA; size: NA; J: TRBJ2-7; V: TRBV27; DNA: TGTGCCAGCAGTTTAGGGGGGGAGCAGTACTTC; CDR3: CASSLGGEQYF
D: NA; size: many; J: TRBJ1-6; V: TRBV19; DNA: TGTGCCAGTAGCCCCTCCTATAATTCACCCCTCCACTTT; CDR3: CASSPSYNSPLHF
D: TRBD2; size: NA; J: TRBJ2-1; V: TRBV18; DNA: TGTGCCAGCTCCAGACCTGGACTAGCGGGGGACAATGAGCAGTTCTTC; CDR3: CASSRPGLAGDNEQFF
D: NA; size: few; J: TRBJ1-2; V: TRBV7-2; DNA: TGTGCCAGCAGCTTAGGTGTTACGGGGGATGGCTACACCTTC; CDR3: CASSLGVTGDGYTF
D: NA; size: NA; J: TRBJ2-5; V: TRBV16; DNA: TGTGCCAGCAGCCAATTCTTGGAGACCCAGTACTTC; CDR3: CASSQFLETQYF
D: TRBD2; size: few; J: TRBJ2-1; V: TRBV5-1; DNA: TGCGCCAGCAGGGCTAGCGGGAGGAACAATGAGCAGTTCTTC; CDR3: CASRASGRNNEQFF
D: TRBD2; size: NA; J: TRBJ2-7; V: TRBV7-2; DNA: TGTGCCAGCAGCTCCCGGACTAGTTTCGGCGAGCAGTACTTC; CDR3: CASSSRTSFGEQYF
D: NA; size: NA; J: TRBJ2-5; V: TRBV7-8; DNA: TGTGCCAGCAGCTTAGGGTTCGGGGGAGAGACCCAGTACTTC; CDR3: CASSLGFGGETQYF
D: TRBD1; size: NA; J: TRBJ1-1; V: TRBV6-5; DNA: TGTGCCAGCAGTTCCGGGACAGGGGGATCGGACACTGAAGCTTTCTTT; CDR3: CASSSGTGGSDTEAFF
D: NA; size: NA; J: TRBJ2-5; V: TRBV5-1; DNA: TGCGCCAGCAGCAGCGGTTTCGGCTCCGAGACCCAGTACTTC; CDR3: CASSSGFGSETQYF
D: TRBD1; size: NA; J: TRBJ1-2; V: TRBV29-1; DNA: TGCAGCGAGAACAGGGGTTACACCTTC; CDR3: CSENRGYTF
D: TRBD1; size: NA; J: TRBJ2-5; V: TRBV7-2; DNA: TGTGCCAGCAGCACCCGACAGGGCGTCCCCGTGCAGTACTTC; CDR3: CASSTRQGVPVQYF
D: NA; size: NA; J: TRBJ2-3; V: TRBV9; DNA: TGTGCCAGCAGCGTAGGAGTCGACAGCCAGAGCACAGATACGCAGTATTTT; CDR3: CASSVGVDSQSTDTQYF
D: NA; size: NA; J: TRBJ1-5; V: TRBV10-3; DNA: TGTGCCATCAGTGAGGGGACGGGAGGTAATCAGCCCCAGCATTTT; CDR3: CAISEGTGGNQPQHF
D: NA; size: few; J: TRBJ1-1; V: TRBV6-1; DNA: TGTGCCAGCAGAGGCAGGGGTTACACTGAAGCTTTCTTT; CDR3: CASRGRGYTEAFF
D: NA; size: NA; J: TRBJ1-1; V: TRBV13; DNA: TGTGCCAGCAGTTTTGGGAGGGAGGCTTTCTTT; CDR3: CASSFGREAFF
D: TRBD2; size: NA; J: TRBJ2-1; V: TRBV9; DNA: TGTGCCAGCAGCCTCCCCGGGACTAGCGGGTCTCAATTCTACAATGAGCAGTTCTTC; CDR3: CASSLPGTSGSQFYNEQFF
D: NA; size: NA; J: TRBJ2-1; V: TRBV11-2; DNA: TGTGCCAGCAGCTTAGGGGCGGACTCCTACAATGAGCAGTTCTTC; CDR3: CASSLGADSYNEQFF
D: NA; size: NA; J: TRBJ2-1; V: TRBV29-1; DNA: TGCAGCGTGCTTCTGGGTCGGGAGAGGTTGGATGAGCAGTTCTTC; CDR3: CSVLLGRERLDEQFF
D: NA; size: NA; J: TRBJ1-1; V: TRBV7-8; DNA: TGTGCCAGCAGACATAGTCCAGGGTTCCCTGAAGCTTTCTTT; CDR3: CASRHSPGFPEAFF
D: TRBD2; size: once; J: TRBJ2-5; V: TRBV5-1; DNA: TGCGCCAGCAGCCCCTTGACTAGCGGGAGCCTTCGGGGGGACCAGTACTTC; CDR3: CASSPLTSGSLRGDQYF
D: NA; size: NA; J: TRBJ1-2; V: TRBV15; DNA: TGTGCCACCAGCAGAGATAACCCCAGGGCAGATGGCTACACCTTC; CDR3: CATSRDNPRADGYTF
D: NA; size: many; J: TRBJ2-2; V: TRBV29-1; DNA: TGCAGCGTTGCAGGGTGGCAAGGCGGGGAGCTGTTTTTT; CDR3: CSVAGWQGGELFF
D: TRBD1; size: NA; J: TRBJ2-7; V: TRBV5-6; DNA: TGTGCCAGCGGGTTAACAGGGGGTGACGAGCAGTACTTC; CDR3: CASGLTGGDEQYF
D: NA; size: NA; J: TRBJ2-7; V: TRBV20-1; DNA: TGCAGTGTCCACGGGGACCACGAGCAGTACTTC; CDR3: CSVHGDHEQYF
D: TRBD2; size: NA; J: TRBJ2-7; V: TRBV13; DNA: TGTGCCAGCAGCCCACAGGGACTAGCGGGAGGAGAGCAGTACTTC; CDR3: CASSPQGLAGGEQYF
D: NA; size: NA; J: TRBJ2-3; V: TRBV25-1; DNA: TGTGCCAGCAGTGTGGGGACAGATACGCAGTATTTT; CDR3: CASSVGTDTQYF
D: NA; size: NA; J: TRBJ1-1; V: TRBV18; DNA: TGTGCCAGCTCACCGTCCAAGAACACTGAAGCTTTCTTT; CDR3: CASSPSKNTEAFF
D: NA; size: NA; J: TRBJ1-3; V: TRBV9; DNA: TGTGCCAGCAGCGTAGAGGCTCGGAGCTCTGGAAACACCATATATTTT; CDR3: CASSVEARSSGNTIYF
D: NA; size: once; J: TRBJ2-3; V: TRBV29-1; DNA: TGCAGCGTTGACGTCCGGGGGATCACAGATACGCAGTATTTT; CDR3: CSVDVRGITDTQYF
D: TRBD1; size: NA; J: TRBJ1-2; V: TRBV28; DNA: TGTGCCAGCAGTTTACAGGGGGCGGAAGCTAACTATGGCTACACCTTC; CDR3: CASSLQGAEANYGYTF
D: NA; size: NA; J: TRBJ2-5; V: TRBV27; DNA: TGTGCCAGCAGGCCCAGGGCTGTCCAAGAGACCCAGTACTTC; CDR3: CASRPRAVQETQYF
D: TRBD2; size: NA; J: TRBJ2-3; V: TRBV19; DNA: TGTGCCAGTAGTATGGAACTAGCGGGAGGGCCGGCAGATACGCAGTATTTT; CDR3: CASSMELAGGPADTQYF
D: NA; size: NA; J: TRBJ2-3; V: TRBV2; DNA: TGTGCCAGCAGCCGTAGCTGGGCGAACACAGATACGCAGTATTTT; CDR3: CASSRSWANTDTQYF
D: TRBD2; size: NA; J: TRBJ2-5; V: TRBV27; DNA: TGTGCCAGCAGTTCTCCGGGGGGTCTAGAGACCCAGTACTTC; CDR3: CASSSPGGLETQYF
D: NA; size: NA; J: TRBJ1-6; V: TRBV6-1; DNA: TGTGCCAGCAGTGAGCAGGGACGTAATTCACCCCTCCACTTT; CDR3: CASSEQGRNSPLHF
D: TRBD1; size: few; J: TRBJ1-4; V: TRBV7-9; DNA: TGTGCCAGCAGCCGGGGACAGGGAGTTGCAACTAATGAAAAACTGTTTTTT; CDR3: CASSRGQGVATNEKLFF
D: NA; size: NA; J: TRBJ2-1; V: TRBV7-9; DNA: TGTGCCAGCAGCTACTACAATGAGCAGTTCTTC; CDR3: CASSYYNEQFF